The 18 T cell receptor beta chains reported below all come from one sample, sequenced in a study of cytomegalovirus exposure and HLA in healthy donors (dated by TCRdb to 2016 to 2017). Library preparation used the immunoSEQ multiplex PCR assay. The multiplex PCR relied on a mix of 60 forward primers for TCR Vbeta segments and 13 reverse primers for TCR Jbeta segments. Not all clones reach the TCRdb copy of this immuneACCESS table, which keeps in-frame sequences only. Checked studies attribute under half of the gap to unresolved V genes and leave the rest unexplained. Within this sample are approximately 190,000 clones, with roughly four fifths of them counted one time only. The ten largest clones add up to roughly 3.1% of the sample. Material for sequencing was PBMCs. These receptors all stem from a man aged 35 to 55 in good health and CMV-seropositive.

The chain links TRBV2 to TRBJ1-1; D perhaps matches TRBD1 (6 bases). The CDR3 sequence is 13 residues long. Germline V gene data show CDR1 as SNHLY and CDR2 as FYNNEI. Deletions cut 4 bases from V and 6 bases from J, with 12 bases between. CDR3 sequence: CASSGYGQPEAFF. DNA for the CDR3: TGTGCCAGCAGTGGGTATGGACAGCCTGAAGCTTTCTTT.

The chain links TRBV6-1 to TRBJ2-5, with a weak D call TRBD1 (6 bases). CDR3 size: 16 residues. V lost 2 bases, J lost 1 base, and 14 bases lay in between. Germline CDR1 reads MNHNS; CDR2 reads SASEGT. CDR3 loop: CASSELGAGAQETQYF. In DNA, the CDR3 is TGTGCCAGCAGTGAACTTGGTGCAGGGGCCCAAGAGACCCAGTACTTC.

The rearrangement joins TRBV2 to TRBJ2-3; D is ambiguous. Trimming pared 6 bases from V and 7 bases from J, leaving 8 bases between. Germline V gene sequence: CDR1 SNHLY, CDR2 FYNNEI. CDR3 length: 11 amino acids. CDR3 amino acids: CASRPSHTQYF. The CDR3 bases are TGTGCCAGCAGGCCCAGTCATACGCAGTATTTT. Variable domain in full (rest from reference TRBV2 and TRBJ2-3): EPEVTQTPSHQVTQMGQEVILRCVPISNHLYFYWYRQILGQKVEFLVSFYNNEISEKSEIFDDQFSVERPDGSNFTLKIRSTKLEDSAMYFCASRPSHTQYFGPGTRLTVL.

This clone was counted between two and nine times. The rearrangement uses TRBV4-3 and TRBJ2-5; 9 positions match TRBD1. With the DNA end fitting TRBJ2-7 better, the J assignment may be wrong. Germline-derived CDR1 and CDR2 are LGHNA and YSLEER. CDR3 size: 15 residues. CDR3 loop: CASPTTGQGFDEQYF. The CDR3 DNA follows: TGCGCCAGTCCTACAACGGGACAGGGCTTCGACGAGCAGTACTTC.

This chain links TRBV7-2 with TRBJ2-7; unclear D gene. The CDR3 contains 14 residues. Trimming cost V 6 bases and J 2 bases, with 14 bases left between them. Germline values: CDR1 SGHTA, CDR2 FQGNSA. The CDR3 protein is CASSSRYFTYEQYF. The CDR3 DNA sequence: TGTGCCAGCAGTTCCCGCTACTTTACCTACGAGCAGTACTTC.

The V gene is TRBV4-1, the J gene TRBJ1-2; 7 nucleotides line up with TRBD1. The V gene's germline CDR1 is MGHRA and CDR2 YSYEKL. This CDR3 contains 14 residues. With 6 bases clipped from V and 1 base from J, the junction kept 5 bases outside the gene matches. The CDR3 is CASSLPGGNYGYTF. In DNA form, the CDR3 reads TGCGCCAGCAGTCTGCCAGGGGGTAACTATGGCTACACCTTC.

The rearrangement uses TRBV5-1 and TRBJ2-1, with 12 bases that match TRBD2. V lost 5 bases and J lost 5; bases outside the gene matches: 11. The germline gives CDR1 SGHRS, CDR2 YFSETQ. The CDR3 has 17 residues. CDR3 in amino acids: CASRKWLAGGGDNEQFF. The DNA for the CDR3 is TGCGCCAGCAGGAAGTGGCTAGCGGGAGGGGGGGACAATGAGCAGTTCTTC.

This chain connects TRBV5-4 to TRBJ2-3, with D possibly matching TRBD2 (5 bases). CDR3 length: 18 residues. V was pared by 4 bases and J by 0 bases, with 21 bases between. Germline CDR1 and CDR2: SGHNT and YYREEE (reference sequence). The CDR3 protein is CASSQDPRSGLSTDTQYF. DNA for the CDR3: TGTGCCAGCAGCCAAGATCCTCGCTCAGGACTTAGCACAGATACGCAGTATTTT.

The CDR3 DNA reads TGTGCCAGCAGCCCCAGGGGGATCGAGTACAATGAGCAGTTCTTC. It translates to CASSPRGIEYNEQFF. This chain uses TRBV7-9 with TRBJ2-1; 7 bases align to TRBD1. This CDR3 contains 15 residues. V trimming: 5 bases; J trimming: 4 bases; junction bases outside the gene matches: 8. Germline CDR1 reads SEHNR; CDR2 reads FQNEAQ (reference sequence).

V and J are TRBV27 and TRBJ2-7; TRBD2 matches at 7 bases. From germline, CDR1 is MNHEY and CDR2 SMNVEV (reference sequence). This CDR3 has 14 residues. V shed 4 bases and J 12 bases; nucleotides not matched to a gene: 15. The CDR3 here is CASSSLPWEGIGYF. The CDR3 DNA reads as TGTGCCAGCAGTTCACTACCATGGGAGGGAATAGGGTACTTC.

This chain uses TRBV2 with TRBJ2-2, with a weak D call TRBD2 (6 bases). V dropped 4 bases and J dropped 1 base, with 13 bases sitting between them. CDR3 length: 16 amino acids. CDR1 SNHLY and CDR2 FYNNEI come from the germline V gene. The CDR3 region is CASSGFGEENTGELFF. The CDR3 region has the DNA TGTGCCAGCAGTGGGTTCGGGGAGGAGAACACCGGGGAGCTGTTTTTT.

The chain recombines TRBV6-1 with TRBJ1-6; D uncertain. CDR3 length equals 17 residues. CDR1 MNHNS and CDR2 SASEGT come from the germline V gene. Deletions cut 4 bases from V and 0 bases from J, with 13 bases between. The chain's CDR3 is CASSAPGSSSYNSPLHF. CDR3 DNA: TGTGCCAGCAGTGCCCCGGGTAGCAGCTCCTATAATTCACCCCTCCACTTT.

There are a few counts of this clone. The CDR3 spells CASSPSTGLNEKLFF. DNA of the CDR3: TGCGCCAGCAGCCCCTCGACAGGGTTAAATGAAAAACTGTTTTTT. The V call is TRBV5-1, the J call TRBJ1-4; 7 positions match TRBD1. The CDR3 sequence is 15 residues long. Germline V CDR1 and CDR2: SGHRS, YFSETQ. V lost 4 bases and J lost 5; bases outside the gene matches: 8.

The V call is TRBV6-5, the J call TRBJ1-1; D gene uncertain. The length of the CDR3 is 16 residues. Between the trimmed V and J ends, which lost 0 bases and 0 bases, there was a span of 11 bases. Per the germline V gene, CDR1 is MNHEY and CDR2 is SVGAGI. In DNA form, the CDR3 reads TGTGCCAGCAGTTACTCTTTTGGCCCAATGAACACTGAAGCTTTCTTT. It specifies CASSYSFGPMNTEAFF.

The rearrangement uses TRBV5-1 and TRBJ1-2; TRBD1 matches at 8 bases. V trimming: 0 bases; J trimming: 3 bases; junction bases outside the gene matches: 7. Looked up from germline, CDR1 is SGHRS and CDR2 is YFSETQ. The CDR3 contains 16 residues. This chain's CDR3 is CASSLGLDRDDYGYTF. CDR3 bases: TGCGCCAGCAGCTTGGGGCTGGACAGGGATGACTATGGCTACACCTTC.

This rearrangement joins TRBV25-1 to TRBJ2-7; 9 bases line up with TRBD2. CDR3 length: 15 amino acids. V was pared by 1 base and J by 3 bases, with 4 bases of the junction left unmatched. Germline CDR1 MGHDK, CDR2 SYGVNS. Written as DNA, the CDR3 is TGTGCCAGCAGTGAATTTCTAGCGGGAAACTACGAGCAGTACTTC. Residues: CASSEFLAGNYEQYF.

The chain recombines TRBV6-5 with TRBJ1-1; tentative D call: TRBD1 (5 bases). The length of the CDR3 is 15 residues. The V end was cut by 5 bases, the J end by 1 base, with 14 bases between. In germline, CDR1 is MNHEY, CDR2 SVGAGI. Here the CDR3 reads CASSNRQRKNTEAFF. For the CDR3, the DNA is TGTGCCAGCAGTAATCGACAGAGAAAGAACACTGAAGCTTTCTTT.

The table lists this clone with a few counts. This chain's CDR3 is CASKGTPQFEAFF. CDR3 coding DNA: TGTGCCAGCAAAGGGACACCACAGTTTGAAGCTTTCTTT. The chain joins TRBV6-5 to TRBJ1-1; D may be TRBD1 (6 bases). Trimming removed 7 bases at V and 7 bases at J, with 16 bases between. This CDR3 comprises 13 residues. CDR1 is MNHEY and CDR2 is SVGAGI in the germline V gene.